This TCR beta chain was profiled in a study of PD-1 blockade in classical Hodgkin lymphoma. Study results and caveats: Relapsed/refractory patients reportedly had the lowest baseline TCR diversity, below newly diagnosed patients, who were below healthy donors. TCR diversity rose significantly by C4D1 in CD4+ but not CD8+ cells. The causes of the repertoire differences, possibly disease activity or prior therapy, remain undefined. Newly diagnosed and completely responding patients shared comparable baseline diversity.

Clones were read by immunoSEQ multiplex PCR, and TCRdb kept only the in-frame ones, dropping some. This sample has 100,000 or so clones; roughly nine tenths occur once, and the top ten carry 2.5% to 3.5%. Time point here: cycle 4 day 1 (C4D1), after more than five weeks of nivolumab. Every patient experienced relapse after autologous stem cell transplantation, and brentuximab vedotin exposure varied. To note about this clone: Its antigen remains unknown.

Germline assignment: CDR1 MNHEY and CDR2 SMNVEV (reference sequence). Trimming left V 7 bases short and J 1 base short, with 10 bases between. The CDR3 contains 13 residues. The starting material was peripheral blood mononuclear cells (PBMCs), obtained before the fourth cycle of nivolumab. V gene TRBV27 combines with J gene TRBJ1-1, with D uncertain. The receptor was isolated from a human donor with classical Hodgkin lymphoma. The CDR3 sequence is CASTRTGNTEAFF. CDR3 nucleotides: TGTGCCAGCACCCGCACGGGGAACACTGAAGCTTTCTTT.